The clone carrying this TCR beta chain was observed a handful of times. Its antigen is not known. This specimen belongs to a study of blood T cells in healthy people across ages. On the study more broadly: Researchers report that template switching captured about one barcoded beta molecule per two T cells.

A second PCR of about 6 to 11 cycles used a sample-barcoded 5' primer and a J-beta primer mix. Each CDR3 protein is one row after TCRdb ran MiXCR on the 5' RACE reads. The table shows 800,000 or so distinct CDR3 sequences, with 20% to 25% occurring only once. Study-level points and caveats: It was held that the diversity estimates obtained from one million T cells were underestimates.

J lost 6 bases, V lost 4 bases, and 5 bases had no gene match. Germline V gene lookup returns CDR1 MNHEY and CDR2 SMNVEV (reference sequence). This CDR3 spans 13 amino acids. These same data were also listed under a study on T cells of mothers and their children. As that report states: M1S, a second-PCR primer, added sample barcodes and 2-4 random nucleotides. For each mother, over 9.5 million TCR beta CDR3 reads were obtained, and for each child, about 3 million.

The gene calls are TRBV27 and TRBJ1-2; TRBD1 matches 7 bases. The receptor's source is a boy aged 5-17 years in good health. Sequenced material: blood. CDR3 nucleotides: TGTGCCAGCAGTTCGAACCAGGGGGATGGCTACACCTTC. This gives the protein CASSSNQGDGYTF.